This T cell receptor (beta chain) comes out of a study of blood T cell repertoires in COVID-19 (dated by TCRdb to the early 2020s). With regard to the full study: Samples covering the acute and convalescent phases of COVID-19 were provided by collaborators in the United States, Italy and Spain. The prospective study material was composed of cDNA or gDNA derived from T cells, B-cell-depleted T cells, or PBMCs. The dataset comprised deeply sampled blood TCRbeta repertoires from subjects exposed to, actively infected with, or recovered from COVID-19. The repertoires were released in a freely available public database meant as a resource for research on the immune response to SARS-CoV-2. Samples were obtained from the ongoing ImmuneRACE study (first 160 participants) and from 1,254 subjects provided by 6 global collaborators. A de-identified subject ID, COVID-19 status, age in years and sex were almost always included in the sample metadata. Where HLA class I and class II types were available, the types were taken from metadata supplied by the sample provider, not from assay-based typing. The full study reports these points: The amount of clinical and demographic metadata varied by source and participant and was provided uncurated.

There are 15 amino acids in the CDR3, from cysteine to phenylalanine inclusive. Solely the CDR3 DNA is kept, with 45 bases framed from the first base. Sequences SGHAT (CDR1) and FQNNGV (CDR2) are obtained from the germline V gene. The germline ends are 11 bases apart after V is trimmed by 0 bases and J by 6 bases. TCRbeta CDR3 regions were amplified from genomic DNA by means of the immunoSEQ Assay, a bias-controlled multiplex PCR. On the study's bioinformatics: Nucleated cell counts per sample were estimated from amplification of reference gene primers within the assay. To quantify the absolute abundance of each unique TCRbeta CDR3 rearrangement, sequence reads were collapsed and filtered. Productive Simpson clonality was computed per sample as the square root of Simpson's diversity index over productive rearrangements. TCRdb obtained this table from immuneACCESS and retained in-frame rearrangements with V and J assigned. These tables miss some clones; where compared with another copy, unresolved V genes account for less than half of the shortfall, and the remainder is unexplained. The DNA gave D and trimming, while V, J and clone size come from that table. The sample profile shows fewer than 350,000 clones; roughly 88% of them were found once. The biggest ten clones account for over 2% of the sample.

Details on this clone: Its cognate antigen has yet to be identified. The input lacks base qualities; no much larger clone sits a single base away.

Participants in the prospective study were enrolled through a virtual design, were aged roughly 18 to 100 years, and lived in roughly 26 United States geographic areas. In the prospective study, participants were assigned to cohorts based on the clinical history participants reported in a screening survey and a study questionnaire. Mobile phlebotomists in the prospective study collected whole blood, serum and a nasopharyngeal or oropharyngeal swab from every participant. Additional blood draws and questionnaires over a 2-month period could optionally be provided by prospective study participants. Before DNA extraction, prospective study blood samples were shipped either frozen or at room temperature.

The rearranged segments are TRBV11-2 and TRBJ2-2, with no D gene named confidently. This clonotype was obtained from a woman in her thirties or forties with acute COVID-19. Sequenced material: PBMCs or T cells enriched from blood (not recorded which). Here the CDR3 is given as CASSLERSASGELFF. Here is the DNA: TGTGCCAGCAGCTTAGAGAGGAGCGCTTCCGGGGAGCTGTTTTTT.